Shown below are 32 T cell receptor beta chains from a single sample sequenced in a study of blood T cell repertoires in COVID-19. Here immunoSEQ multiplex PCR was the method, and the copy in TCRdb shows in-frame clones only, minus some. The sample yields 97,000 or so clones, 75% to 90% seen once. Sequencing used peripheral blood. All receptors derive from a human donor in a cohort sampled during active COVID-19.

The V call is TRBV3-1 (or the pseudogene TRBV3-2), the J call TRBJ2-7; D possibly corresponds to TRBD2 (6 bases). The germline V and J ends were trimmed by 4 bases and 12 bases, with 19 bases remaining between them. The CDR3 spans 13 residues. Germline V gene data show CDR1 as LGHDT and CDR2 as YNNKEL (reference sequence). The CDR3 nucleotides are TGTGCCAGCAGCCCGGGACTCTCGCCAGCTTTGTACTTC. Protein product: CASSPGLSPALYF.

The chain employs TRBV9 and TRBJ2-3, with a tentative D call TRBD2 (7 bases). V was cut by 3 bases and J by 6 bases, with 20 bases left in between. The CDR3 has 16 residues. The germline gives CDR1 SGDLS, CDR2 YYNGEE. The CDR3 protein is CASSEGGGRYLDTQYF. The CDR3 bases are TGTGCCAGCAGCGAGGGCGGGGGCCGTTATTTGGATACGCAGTATTTT.

The J gene is TRBJ1-2, the V gene TRBV27, with 7 positions matching TRBD1. Trimming took 4 bases from V and 8 from J; bases not matched to a gene: 13. This CDR3 has 15 residues. The V gene's germline CDR1 is MNHEY and CDR2 SMNVEV (reference sequence). DNA of the CDR3: TGTGCCAGCAGTTCCCGGGCAGGGGGAGATTGGGGCTACACCTTC. Residues: CASSSRAGGDWGYTF.

This chain uses TRBV21-1 with TRBJ1-3; the table gives TRBD1 as D, unverified against the DNA. TRBV21-1 is recorded as a pseudogene. The CDR3 consists of 23 residues. The CDR3 sequence is CASSKDSEAGGSKYPSPGNTIYF. The DNA for the CDR3 is TGTGCCAGCAGCAAAGATTCGGAGGCAGGGGGAAGTAAATACCCATCCCCTGGAAACACCATATATTTT.

This rearrangement joins TRBV5-1 to TRBJ1-1, with 11 positions matching TRBD1. Germline V gene sequence: CDR1 SGHRS, CDR2 YFSETQ. Unmatched junction bases numbered 4, after V lost 1 base and J lost 5 bases. This CDR3 spans 15 amino acids. CDR3 sequence reads: CASSLMGQGETEAFF. CDR3 nucleotides: TGCGCCAGCAGCTTGATGGGACAGGGGGAAACTGAAGCTTTCTTT. Complete variable domain (other parts from reference TRBV5-1 and TRBJ1-1): KAGVTQTPRYLIKTRGQQVTLSCSPISGHRSVSWYQQTPGQGLQFLFEYFSETQRNKGNFPGRFSGRQFSNSRSEMNVSTLELGDSALYLCASSLMGQGETEAFFGQGTRLTVV.

The chain couples TRBV4-2 to TRBJ1-3; possibly TRBD1 for D (5 bases). CDR1 and CDR2 from the germline V gene are LGHNA and YNFKEQ. CDR3 length: 14 residues. With 0 bases removed from V and 11 bases from J, the gap between germline ends came to 14 bases. The CDR3 reads CASSQEVQPGAIYF. CDR3 sequence (DNA): TGTGCCAGCAGCCAAGAAGTTCAGCCGGGGGCCATATATTTT.

The rearrangement uses TRBV2 and TRBJ2-3; D may be TRBD2 (6 bases). Deletions cut 4 bases from V and 5 bases from J, with 10 bases between. The V gene's germline CDR1 is SNHLY and CDR2 FYNNEI. This CDR3 comprises 13 residues. CDR3: CASSAVGGDTQYF. DNA of the CDR3: TGTGCCAGCAGTGCGGTCGGGGGAGATACGCAGTATTTT.

The chain links TRBV5-6 to TRBJ2-1; tentatively, D is TRBD2 (6 bases). This CDR3 has 15 amino acids. Trimming removed 2 bases from V and 3 bases from J, with 12 bases in between. Germline V lookup: CDR1 SGHDT, CDR2 YYEEEE. The CDR3 protein is CASSFPPSVYNEQFF. CDR3 nucleotide sequence: TGTGCCAGCAGCTTTCCCCCTAGCGTCTACAATGAGCAGTTCTTC.

V is TRBV3-1 (or the pseudogene TRBV3-2) and J is TRBJ1-2, with 9 bases identical to TRBD1. There are 15 residues in the CDR3. V lost 3 bases to trimming and J lost 4 bases; unmatched junction nucleotides: 6. Germline values: CDR1 LGHDT, CDR2 YNNKEL (reference sequence). CDR3 nucleotide sequence: TGTGCCAGCAGCCATATGGGACAGGGCTTCTATGGCTACACCTTC. The encoded protein is CASSHMGQGFYGYTF.

The V call is TRBV19, the J call TRBJ2-2, with TRBD1 as a possible D gene (5 bases). V shed 7 bases and J shed 0 bases, with 15 bases lying between them. This CDR3 spans 16 amino acids. Looked up from germline, CDR1 is LNHDA and CDR2 is SQIVND (reference sequence). The CDR3 protein is CASTPGWGPNTGELFF. The CDR3, as DNA: TGTGCCAGTACCCCAGGGTGGGGTCCGAACACCGGGGAGCTGTTTTTT.

This rearrangement joins TRBV6-2 or TRBV6-3 to TRBJ1-1; D possibly corresponds to TRBD1 (5 bases). V was cut by 0 bases and J by 3 bases, with 11 bases left in between. CDR1 is MNHEY and CDR2 is SVGEGT in the germline V gene. The CDR3 spans 15 residues. The CDR3 reads CASSYSQGPDTEAFF. CDR3 nucleotide sequence: TGTGCCAGCAGTTACTCGCAGGGTCCGGACACTGAAGCTTTCTTT.

The J gene is TRBJ2-2, the V gene TRBV5-6, with TRBD1 identical over 7 bases. CDR1 is SGHDT and CDR2 is YYEEEE in the germline V gene. The CDR3 is 16 residues long. Losses at the gene ends were 4 bases for V and 0 bases for J; bases not matched to a gene: 6. In DNA, the CDR3 is TGTGCCAGCAGCCGACCGGGACAGACGAACACCGGGGAGCTGTTTTTT. This codes for CASSRPGQTNTGELFF.

The J gene is TRBJ2-7, the V gene TRBV11-3, with D possibly matching TRBD1 (6 bases). The CDR3 has 14 amino acids. The germline V and J ends were trimmed by 4 bases and 6 bases, with 16 bases remaining between them. Germline-derived CDR1 and CDR2 are SGHNT and YENEEA. CDR3 nucleotide sequence: TGTGCCAGCAGCTCCCGAGGGACATTCGGCGAGCAGTACTTC. Protein sequence: CASSSRGTFGEQYF. The complete variable domain, with remaining parts taken from reference TRBV11-3 and TRBJ2-7, reads EAGVVQSPRYKIIEKKQPVAFWCNPISGHNTLYWYLQNLGQGPELLIRYENEEAVDDSQLPKDRFSAERLKGVDSTLKIQPAELGDSAVYLCASSSRGTFGEQYFGPGTRLTVT.

The J gene is TRBJ1-5, the V gene TRBV10-3; possibly TRBD1 for D (5 bases). The CDR3 totals 15 residues. V lost 2 bases, J lost 0 bases, and 8 bases lay in between. The germline V gene has CDR1 ENHRY and CDR2 SYGVKD. The CDR3 loop reads CAISERTYSNQPQHF. Here the CDR3 DNA reads TGTGCCATCAGTGAGCGGACATATAGCAATCAGCCCCAGCATTTT.

The chain combines TRBV7-2 with TRBJ2-7; no reliable D call. There are 12 residues in the CDR3. Trimming cost V 4 bases and J 4 bases, with 8 bases left between them. CDR1 SGHTA and CDR2 FQGNSA come from the germline V gene. DNA for the CDR3: TGTGCCAGCAGCTCCCCCGGGTACGAGCAGTACTTC. Encoded protein: CASSSPGYEQYF.

This chain connects TRBV11-2 to TRBJ2-7; 8 nucleotides agree with TRBD2. This CDR3 contains 16 residues. J was trimmed by 1 base and V by 5 bases; bases with no gene match: 10. Per the germline V gene, CDR1 is SGHAT and CDR2 is FQNNGV. The CDR3 region is CASSRGLADRSYEQYF. The CDR3 DNA reads as TGTGCCAGCAGCCGCGGACTAGCTGATCGATCCTACGAGCAGTACTTC.

V gene TRBV5-1 combines with J gene TRBJ2-2; D might be TRBD2 (5 bases). Trimming left V 3 bases short and J 0 bases short, with 12 bases between. This CDR3 spans 16 amino acids. Germline CDR1 SGHRS, CDR2 YFSETQ. CDR3 bases: TGCGCCAGCAGCTATTCCGGGGTCACGAACACCGGGGAGCTGTTTTTT. Encoded protein: CASSYSGVTNTGELFF.

The count of this clone is one. The chain couples TRBV30 to TRBJ1-4; possible D gene TRBD1, 5 bases. CDR1 is GTSNPN and CDR2 is SVGIG in the germline V gene (reference sequence). Trimming cost V 0 bases and J 1 base, with 18 bases left between them. This CDR3 comprises 18 residues. DNA for the CDR3: TGTGCCTGGAGTGTAGGGAGGGGCTCCCCGGGAACTAATGAAAAACTGTTTTTT. This encodes CAWSVGRGSPGTNEKLFF.

This clone occurred once. The rearrangement links TRBV4-1 to TRBJ2-3, with 8 bases identical to TRBD2. The CDR3 length is 16 residues. J was trimmed by 5 bases and V by 0 bases; bases with no gene match: 7. Germline values: CDR1 MGHRA, CDR2 YSYEKL. CDR3 nucleotides: TGCGCCAGCAGCCAAGATACGGGCAGCGGGGGAGATACGCAGTATTTT. Its protein product is CASSQDTGSGGDTQYF.

The chain recombines TRBV29-1 with TRBJ2-7; 7 positions agree with TRBD1. Germline V lookup: CDR1 SQVTM, CDR2 ANQGSEA. The CDR3 contains 11 residues. The trim removed 7 bases at V and 2 bases at J, leaving 2 bases unmatched. DNA of the CDR3: TGCAGCGCGGGACAGACCTACGAGCAGTACTTC. Translation: CSAGQTYEQYF.

The V gene is TRBV5-4, the J gene TRBJ1-1; 7 nucleotides match TRBD1. Germline CDR1 SGHNT, CDR2 YYREEE (reference sequence). Trimming removed 0 bases from V and 6 bases from J; junction bases left unmatched: 5. This CDR3 is built from 14 residues. In nucleotides, the CDR3 is TGTGCCAGCAGCTTGGAGGGGGCGAGGTCTGAAGCTTTCTTT. Its translation: CASSLEGARSEAFF.

The chain carries TRBV28 and TRBJ2-3; 9 bases are shared with TRBD2. The CDR3 loop spans 15 amino acids. J was trimmed by 4 bases and V by 2 bases; bases with no gene match: 4. Germline values: CDR1 MDHEN, CDR2 SYDVKM. Here the CDR3 reads CASSLAGGLADTQYF. As DNA, the CDR3 is TGTGCCAGCAGTTTAGCGGGGGGGCTTGCAGATACGCAGTATTTT.

CDR3 residues: CASSQGAGGEQYF. As DNA, the CDR3 is TGCGCCAGCAGCCAAGGCGCGGGGGGCGAGCAGTACTTC. The rearrangement joins TRBV4-3 to TRBJ2-7, with 8 bases aligning to TRBD2. J was trimmed by 6 bases and V by 1 base; bases with no gene match: 2. The CDR3 runs 13 residues. Germline V gives CDR1 LGHNA, CDR2 YSLEER.

This chain uses TRBV9 with TRBJ2-7, with D possibly being TRBD1 (6 bases). Germline CDR1 and CDR2: SGDLS and YYNGEE. Trimming left V 4 bases short and J 3 bases short, with 14 bases between. The CDR3 is 14 residues long. This CDR3 reads CASSLLTDSYEQYF. The CDR3 DNA reads TGTGCCAGCAGCCTACTTACGGACAGCTACGAGCAGTACTTC.

The CDR3 is CATSDSGQNYGYTF. The CDR3 DNA reads as TGTGCCACCAGTGACTCGGGACAGAACTATGGCTACACCTTC. The chain joins TRBV24-1 to TRBJ1-2; 7 bases line up with TRBD1. After removal of 4 bases from V and 2 bases from J, the junction contained 3 bases not matched to a gene. Germline loops: CDR1 KGHDR, CDR2 SFDVKD. The CDR3 has 14 amino acids.

The V gene is TRBV5-6, the J gene TRBJ1-2, with D unclear. The germline V gene has CDR1 SGHDT and CDR2 YYEEEE. V gave up 0 bases and J gave up 5 bases, with 14 bases separating them. The length of the CDR3 is 15 residues. The CDR3 region has the DNA TGTGCCAGCAGCTTGGCCGCGTCGATATTATATGGCTACACCTTC. It yields the protein CASSLAASILYGYTF. Using reference TRBV5-6 and TRBJ1-2 for the parts outside the CDR3, the full variable domain is DAGVTQSPTHLIKTRGQQVTLRCSPKSGHDTVSWYQQALGQGPQFIFQYYEEEERQRGNFPDRFSGHQFPNYSSELNVNALLLGDSALYLCASSLAASILYGYTFGSGTRLTVV.

V is TRBV7-2 and J is TRBJ1-1; D not certain. Trimming pared 5 bases from V and 5 bases from J, leaving 15 bases between. CDR3 length equals 14 residues. Germline V gene data show CDR1 as SGHTA and CDR2 as FQGNSA. The CDR3 reads CASSLFDTRTEAFF. As DNA, the CDR3 is TGTGCCAGCAGCCTGTTCGATACCAGGACTGAAGCTTTCTTT.

The chain links TRBV19 to TRBJ2-3, with TRBD1 matching over 8 bases. The CDR3 has 14 residues. The V and J ends lost 6 bases and 14 bases, in that order; junction bases with no gene match: 16. Germline values: CDR1 LNHDA, CDR2 SQIVND (reference sequence). This CDR3 is CASRESRGRPRVYF. The CDR3 coding sequence is TGTGCCAGTAGGGAAAGCAGGGGGCGGCCAAGGGTGTATTTT. Complete variable domain (other parts from reference TRBV19 and TRBJ2-3): DGGITQSPKYLFRKEGQNVTLSCEQNLNHDAMYWYRQDPGQGLRLIYYSQIVNDFQKGDIAEGYSVSREKKESFPLTVTSAQKNPTAFYLCASRESRGRPRVYFGPGTRLTVL.

This chain joins TRBV9 and TRBJ2-7, with 11 bases lining up with TRBD1. The CDR3 has 15 amino acids. Germline V gene lookup returns CDR1 SGDLS and CDR2 YYNGEE. V was pared by 4 bases and J by 2 bases, with 5 bases of the junction left unmatched. The CDR3 DNA is TGTGCCAGCAGCATAGGGACAGGGGGACCCTACGAGCAGTACTTC. This encodes CASSIGTGGPYEQYF.

The genes are TRBV30 and TRBJ1-3, with D maybe TRBD1 (6 bases). CDR1 and CDR2 from the germline V gene are GTSNPN and SVGIG (reference sequence). V was cut by 3 bases and J by 3 bases, with 21 bases left in between. The CDR3 loop spans 17 amino acids. CDR3 protein: CAWRQGRLGLGGNTIYF. DNA for the CDR3: TGTGCCTGGAGACAGGGAAGATTGGGTTTGGGTGGAAACACCATATATTTT.

The rearrangement links TRBV1 to TRBJ2-3; the table calls TRBD2, which could not be checked here. TRBV1 corresponds to a pseudogene. The CDR3 has 15 amino acids. CDR3 region: CTSSQGLAGTDTQYF. The DNA for the CDR3 is TGCACCAGCAGCCAGGGACTAGCGGGCACAGATACGCAGTATTTT.

This clone was counted between two and nine times. This sequence joins TRBV10-3 and TRBJ1-3; D gene ambiguous. The germline V gene encodes CDR1 ENHRY and CDR2 SYGVKD. Trimming removed 6 bases at V and 0 bases at J, with 9 bases between. There are 14 residues in the CDR3. In DNA form, the CDR3 reads TGTGCCATCAGCACGGAGAACTCTGGAAACACCATATATTTT. This sequence encodes CAISTENSGNTIYF.